This TCR beta chain was recorded in a study of shared clonotypes between healthy human individuals. Study outcomes and limitations: Against clonotypes common to all four donors, non-shared ones had lower generation probabilities. Clonotype sharing across several donors was observed for about 5.2% of naive CD4 clonotypes. It was the few donors that limited the genetic and exposure-history diversity represented.

This clone appeared once. Its antigen is unidentified. Genomic DNA belonging to each subset was distributed in equal measure over several immunoSEQ plates. Clones were sequenced by immunoSEQ multiplex PCR, and TCRdb holds only the in-frame ones, with some missing. This table has approximately 2.3 million clones, over 90% appearing once. The CDR3 loop spans 14 amino acids. The V and J ends lost 6 bases and 5 bases, in that order; junction bases with no gene match: 6. Germline loops: CDR1 MGHDK, CDR2 SYGVNS. The sample consisted of naive CD4+ T cells from PBMCs. The sample's subset: CD45RA+ positively selected. This chain joins TRBV25-1 and TRBJ2-2; TRBD1 matches 7 bases. This clonotype originated in a man aged 18-30 years in good health. Some clones in this sample may be carry-over from other donors' samples. CDR3 nucleotide sequence: TGTGCCAGCAGGGCGACAGGGAATACCGGGGAGCTGTTTTTT. Its protein product is CASRATGNTGELFF. Filled out from reference TRBV25-1 and TRBJ2-2, the complete variable domain reads EADIYQTPRYLVIGTGKKITLECSQTMGHDKMYWYQQDPGMELHLIHYSYGVNSTEKGDLSSESTVSRIRTEHFPLTLESARPSHTSQYLCASRATGNTGELFFGEGSRLTVL.